Below, 23 T cell receptor beta chains from the same sample are listed, as sequenced in a study of blood T cell repertoires in COVID-19. Method: immunoSEQ multiplex PCR; TCRdb's copy keeps in-frame clones and lacks some. The sample has some 36,000 clones; roughly nine tenths are singletons. Sequenced sample: peripheral blood. These receptors were obtained from a man aged 60 to 75 with active or convalescent COVID-19.

This clone has only one observation. The genes are TRBV10-1 and TRBJ2-7, with D possibly matching TRBD1 (6 bases). Germline values: CDR1 WNHNN, CDR2 SYGVQD (reference sequence). The CDR3 is 17 amino acids. The V and J ends lost 0 bases and 5 bases respectively, with 20 bases between them. The CDR3 sequence: CASSESGADSNYNEQYF. In nucleotides, the CDR3 is TGCGCCAGCAGTGAGTCGGGGGCCGATAGCAATTACAACGAGCAGTACTTC.

As DNA, the CDR3 is TGTGCCAGCAGCTTGGTCGAGACAAGGGGAGAGACCCAGTACTTC. This translates into CASSLVETRGETQYF. The chain links TRBV5-6 to TRBJ2-5, with D possibly TRBD1 on 5 matching bases. The germline V and J ends were trimmed by 0 bases and 4 bases, with 13 bases remaining between them. The CDR3 totals 15 residues. The germline V gene encodes CDR1 SGHDT and CDR2 YYEEEE.

This chain uses TRBV5-1 with TRBJ1-2; D gene uncertain. This CDR3 contains 12 residues. Germline V gene sequence: CDR1 SGHRS, CDR2 YFSETQ. Between the trimmed V and J ends, which lost 5 bases and 8 bases, there was a span of 13 bases. The CDR3 loop is CASRMGERGYTF. DNA of the CDR3: TGCGCCAGCAGAATGGGCGAGCGGGGCTACACCTTC. Using reference TRBV5-1 and TRBJ1-2 for the parts outside the CDR3, the full variable domain is KAGVTQTPRYLIKTRGQQVTLSCSPISGHRSVSWYQQTPGQGLQFLFEYFSETQRNKGNFPGRFSGRQFSNSRSEMNVSTLELGDSALYLCASRMGERGYTFGSGTRLTVV.

The chain uses TRBV7-9 and TRBJ2-7; TRBD1 might be the D (6 bases). Germline-derived CDR1 and CDR2 are SEHNR and FQNEAQ (reference sequence). Trimming stripped 5 bases from V and 2 bases from J, with 13 bases between. The CDR3 runs 14 residues. In DNA, the CDR3 is TGTGCCAGCAGCCCCGGGACAACAACCTACGAGCAGTACTTC. Translated, it gives CASSPGTTTYEQYF.

The V and J genes are TRBV27 and TRBJ2-7; a possible D gene is TRBD1 (6 bases). Trimming shortened V by 6 bases and J by 9 bases, and 18 bases separated the two germline ends. The CDR3 extends over 13 amino acids. Germline values: CDR1 MNHEY, CDR2 SMNVEV (reference sequence). In DNA, the CDR3 is TGTGCCAGCAGAGCTGGGACACGAACGAGGCAGTACTTC. Its translation is CASRAGTRTRQYF.

This sequence joins TRBV5-8 and TRBJ2-3, with D perhaps TRBD1 (6 bases). Per the germline V gene, CDR1 is SGHTS and CDR2 is YDEGEE. V was shortened by 3 bases and J by 5 bases, with 13 bases between the two germline ends. The CDR3 has 14 residues. The CDR3 DNA reads as TGTGCCAGCAGCTGGGCAGGGGCGAAAGATACGCAGTATTTT. Translating gives CASSWAGAKDTQYF. Together with reference TRBV5-8 and TRBJ2-3, the CDR3 gives the full variable domain: EAGVTQSPTHLIKTRGQQATLRCSPISGHTSVYWYQQALGLGLQFLLWYDEGEERNRGNFPPRFSGRQFPNYSSELNVNALELEDSALYLCASSWAGAKDTQYFGPGTRLTVL.

The chain employs TRBV3-1 (or the pseudogene TRBV3-2) and TRBJ1-2; no definite D call. The CDR3 totals 14 residues. Per the germline V gene, CDR1 is LGHDT and CDR2 is YNNKEL (reference sequence). V was pared by 2 bases and J by 6 bases, with 13 bases between. This CDR3 reads CASSQHDLRNGYTF. In nucleotides, the CDR3 is TGTGCCAGCAGCCAACACGACTTAAGGAATGGCTACACCTTC.

V gene TRBV6-5 combines with J gene TRBJ2-7; maybe TRBD1 (6 bases). Germline values: CDR1 MNHEY, CDR2 SVGAGI. The CDR3 sequence is 14 residues long. V was trimmed by 6 bases and J by 2 bases, leaving 14 bases between them. The CDR3 DNA reads as TGTGCCAGCAGGATACAGGGTAAAACCTACGAGCAGTACTTC. As protein: CASRIQGKTYEQYF.

The rearrangement links TRBV5-1 to TRBJ1-2; no reliable D call. The germline CDR1 and CDR2 sequences are SGHRS and YFSETQ. V was cut by 2 bases and J by 6 bases, with 8 bases left in between. The CDR3 contains 12 residues. CDR3 bases: TGCGCCAGCAGCTTATTCGGGGATGGCTACACCTTC. Its protein product is CASSLFGDGYTF. Complete variable domain (other parts from reference TRBV5-1 and TRBJ1-2): KAGVTQTPRYLIKTRGQQVTLSCSPISGHRSVSWYQQTPGQGLQFLFEYFSETQRNKGNFPGRFSGRQFSNSRSEMNVSTLELGDSALYLCASSLFGDGYTFGSGTRLTVV.

This clone rates as medium-sized. Other DNA sequences in this sample translate to the same CDR3. The CDR3 is CASSQARGWGGMHF. CDR3 DNA: TGTGCCAGCAGCCAAGCTAGGGGTTGGGGTGGGATGCATTTT. The genes are TRBV14 and TRBJ1-5; possible D gene TRBD1, 5 bases. The CDR3 has 14 amino acids. The ends were cut back, 1 base at V and 15 bases at J, with 19 bases in the middle. The germline gives CDR1 SGHDN, CDR2 FVKESK.

This clone was recorded once. This rearrangement joins TRBV7-9 to TRBJ1-1, with TRBD1 matching over 10 bases. V shed 5 bases and J 3 bases; nucleotides not matched to a gene: 3. The CDR3 spans 14 residues. The germline gives CDR1 SEHNR, CDR2 FQNEAQ (reference sequence). The CDR3 protein is CASSRDRGHTEAFF. The CDR3 nucleotides read TGTGCCAGCAGCCGCGACAGGGGGCACACTGAAGCTTTCTTT.

This rearrangement joins TRBV6-6 to TRBJ2-3, with 10 bases fitting TRBD1. J lost 2 bases, V lost 6 bases, and 5 bases had no gene match. There are 15 residues in the CDR3. Germline loops: CDR1 MNHNY, CDR2 SVGAGI (reference sequence). The CDR3 loop reads CASRPGQGNTDTQYF. CDR3 nucleotide sequence: TGTGCCAGCAGGCCGGGACAGGGGAACACAGATACGCAGTATTTT.

The chain recombines TRBV11-3 with TRBJ2-2, with D hard to call. Between the trimmed V and J ends, which lost 0 bases and 5 bases, there was a span of 13 bases. Per germline, CDR1 SGHNT and CDR2 YENEEA. The CDR3 is 16 amino acids. The CDR3: CASSLESTYSTGELFF. In nucleotides, the CDR3 is TGTGCCAGCAGCTTAGAGTCGACATACAGTACCGGGGAGCTGTTTTTT.

The V and J genes are TRBV6-4 and TRBJ1-1, with TRBD1 matching 9 bases. Germline CDR1 MRHNA, CDR2 SNTAGT. V shed 2 bases and J 3 bases; nucleotides not matched to a gene: 7. The CDR3 is made up of 16 amino acids. This CDR3 reads CASSDVPGTGYTEAFF. The CDR3, as DNA: TGTGCCAGCAGTGACGTCCCCGGGACAGGGTACACTGAAGCTTTCTTT.

This chain uses TRBV5-6 with TRBJ2-7; 8 bases fit TRBD2. The germline V gene encodes CDR1 SGHDT and CDR2 YYEEEE. This CDR3 comprises 16 residues. V lost 3 bases and J lost 9; bases outside the gene matches: 17. The CDR3 is CASSSLPGLGGSGQYF. The CDR3 DNA follows: TGTGCCAGCAGCTCACTTCCGGGACTAGGAGGCTCGGGGCAGTACTTC.

By proportion, this clone is large (0.1 to 1%). CDR3 protein: CASSQDLGYSSYNEQFF. The CDR3 nucleotides are TGCGCCAGCAGCCAAGATTTGGGTTACAGCTCCTACAATGAGCAGTTCTTC. This rearrangement joins TRBV4-3 to TRBJ2-1; D remains ambiguous. CDR3 length: 17 amino acids. Per the germline V gene, CDR1 is LGHNA and CDR2 is YSLEER. With 0 bases removed from V and 0 bases from J, the gap between germline ends came to 12 bases.

The J gene is TRBJ1-2, the V gene TRBV9; 7 bases fit TRBD1. CDR3 length: 15 residues. Trimming at V came to 4 bases and at J to 7 bases, leaving 13 bases not matched to a gene. The germline V gene encodes CDR1 SGDLS and CDR2 YYNGEE. The CDR3 DNA sequence: TGTGCCAGCAGCCCGAGGACATTCCAGGGGGTTGGCTACACCTTC. Translating it yields CASSPRTFQGVGYTF.

The chain uses TRBV7-8 and TRBJ2-7; TRBD2 aligns across 14 bases. The CDR3 length is 17 residues. Germline CDR1 and CDR2: SGHVS and FQNEAQ. With V trimmed by 6 bases and J by 4 bases, 11 bases remained unmatched. The CDR3 sequence: CASRRTSGRSGTYEQYF. CDR3 sequence (DNA): TGTGCCAGCAGACGGACTAGCGGGAGGTCGGGAACTTACGAGCAGTACTTC. The full variable domain, in which reference TRBV7-8 and TRBJ2-7 provide the parts outside the CDR3, is GAGVSQSPRYKVAKRGQDVALRCDPISGHVSLFWYQQALGQGPEFLTYFQNEAQLDKSGLPSDRFFAERPEGSVSTLKIQRTQQEDSAVYLCASRRTSGRSGTYEQYFGPGTRLTVT.

The chain is built from TRBV6-5 and TRBJ2-7, with D maybe TRBD1 (6 bases). The CDR3 contains 14 residues. Trimming left V 2 bases short and J 5 bases short, with 13 bases between. Germline-derived CDR1 and CDR2 are MNHEY and SVGAGI. The chain's CDR3 is CASSYGVQGHEQYF. The CDR3, as DNA: TGTGCCAGCAGTTACGGGGTACAGGGCCACGAGCAGTACTTC.

The CDR3 region is CASSPGANYGYTF. The CDR3 DNA is TGTGCCAGCTCCCCCGGGGCTAACTATGGCTACACCTTC. This sequence joins TRBV18 and TRBJ1-2; D not resolved. Germline V gene sequence: CDR1 KGHSH, CDR2 LQKENI. This CDR3 contains 13 residues. V was pared by 6 bases and J by 0 bases, with 8 bases between.

The chain carries TRBV6-2 or TRBV6-3 and TRBJ1-2, with D perhaps matching TRBD1 (5 bases). Germline V gene lookup returns CDR1 MNHEY and CDR2 SVGEGT. V was pared by 2 bases and J by 6 bases, with 10 bases between. This CDR3 is built from 13 residues. The CDR3: CASSYAGVHGYTF. As DNA, the CDR3 is TGTGCCAGCAGTTACGCGGGGGTACATGGCTACACCTTC.

The chain combines TRBV10-2 with TRBJ1-1; the match to TRBD1 covers 7 bases. CDR1 is WSHSY, CDR2 SAAADI, per germline. The CDR3 is 13 residues long. The J segment lost 0 bases and the V segment lost 6 bases, leaving 1 base of the junction unmatched. CDR3 region: CASRTGMNTEAFF. The CDR3 DNA reads TGCGCCAGCAGGACAGGGATGAACACTGAAGCTTTCTTT.

This clone occurred once. This chain joins TRBV7-3 and TRBJ1-1; 7 positions match TRBD1. Germline V lookup: CDR1 SGHTA, CDR2 FQGTGA. V was clipped by 4 bases and J by 5 bases; unmatched bases: 4. The CDR3 spans 13 residues. The chain's CDR3 is CASSSTGRTEAFF. The CDR3 DNA is TGTGCCAGCAGCTCGACAGGGCGTACTGAAGCTTTCTTT.